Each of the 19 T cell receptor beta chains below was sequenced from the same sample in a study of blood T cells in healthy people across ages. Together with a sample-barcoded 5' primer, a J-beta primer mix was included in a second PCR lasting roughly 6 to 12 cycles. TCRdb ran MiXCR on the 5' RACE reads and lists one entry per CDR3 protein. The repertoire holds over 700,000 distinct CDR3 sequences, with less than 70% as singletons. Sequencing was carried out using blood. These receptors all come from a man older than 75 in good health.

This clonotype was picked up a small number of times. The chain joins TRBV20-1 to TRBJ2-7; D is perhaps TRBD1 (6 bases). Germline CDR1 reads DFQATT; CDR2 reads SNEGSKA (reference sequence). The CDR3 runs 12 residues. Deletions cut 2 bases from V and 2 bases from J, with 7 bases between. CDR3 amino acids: CSARWTAYEQYF. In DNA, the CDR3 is TGCAGTGCTAGATGGACAGCCTACGAGCAGTACTTC.

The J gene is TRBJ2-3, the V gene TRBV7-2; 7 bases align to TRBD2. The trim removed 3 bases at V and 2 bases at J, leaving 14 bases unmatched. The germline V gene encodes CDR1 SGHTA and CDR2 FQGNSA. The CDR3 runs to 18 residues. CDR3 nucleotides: TGTGCCAGCAGCTTGTGGGGGAGGGCCGACCGGGTCACAGATACGCAGTATTTT. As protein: CASSLWGRADRVTDTQYF.

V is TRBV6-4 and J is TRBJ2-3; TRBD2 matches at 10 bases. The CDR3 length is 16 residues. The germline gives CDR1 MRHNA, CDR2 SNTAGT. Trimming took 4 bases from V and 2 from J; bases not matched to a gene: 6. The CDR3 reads CASSVASGGYTDTQYF. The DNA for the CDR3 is TGTGCCAGCAGTGTTGCTAGCGGGGGCTACACAGATACGCAGTATTTT.

CDR3 sequence (DNA): TGCAGTGCGGAGGGGGAGAACACTGAAGCTTTCTTT. Amino acid sequence: CSAEGENTEAFF. V and J are TRBV20-1 and TRBJ1-1; the D gene is possibly TRBD1 (6 bases). The germline gives CDR1 DFQATT, CDR2 SNEGSKA (reference sequence). V shed 6 bases and J shed 1 base, with 9 bases lying between them. The CDR3 length is 12 residues.

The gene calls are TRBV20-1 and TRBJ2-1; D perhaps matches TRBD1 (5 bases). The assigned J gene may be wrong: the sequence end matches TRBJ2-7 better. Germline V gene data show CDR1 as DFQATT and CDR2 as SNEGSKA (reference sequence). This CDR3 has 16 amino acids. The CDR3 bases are TGCAGTGCTAGAGATGGGGCAGCTAACTCCTACAATGAGCAGTACTTC. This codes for CSARDGAANSYNEQYF.

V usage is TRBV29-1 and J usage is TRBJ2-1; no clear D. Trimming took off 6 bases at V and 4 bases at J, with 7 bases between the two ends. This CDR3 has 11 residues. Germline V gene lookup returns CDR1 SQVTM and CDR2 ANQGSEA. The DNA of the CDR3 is TGCAGCGTCCACATATACAATGAGCAGTTCTTC. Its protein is CSVHIYNEQFF.

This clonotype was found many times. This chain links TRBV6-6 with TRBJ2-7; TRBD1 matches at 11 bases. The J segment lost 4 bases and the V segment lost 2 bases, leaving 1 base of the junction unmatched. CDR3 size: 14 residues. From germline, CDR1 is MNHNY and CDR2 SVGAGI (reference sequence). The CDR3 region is CASSYGTGGYEQYF. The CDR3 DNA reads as TGTGCCAGCAGTTACGGGACAGGGGGGTACGAGCAGTACTTC.

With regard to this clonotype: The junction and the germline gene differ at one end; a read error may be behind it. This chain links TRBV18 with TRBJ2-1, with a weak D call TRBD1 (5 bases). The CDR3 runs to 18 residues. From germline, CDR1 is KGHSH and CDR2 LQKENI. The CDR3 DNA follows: TGTGTCAGCTCACCCCTTTCGGTAGGGCAGGGCTCCTACAATGAGCAGTTCTTC. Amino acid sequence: CVSSPLSVGQGSYNEQFF.

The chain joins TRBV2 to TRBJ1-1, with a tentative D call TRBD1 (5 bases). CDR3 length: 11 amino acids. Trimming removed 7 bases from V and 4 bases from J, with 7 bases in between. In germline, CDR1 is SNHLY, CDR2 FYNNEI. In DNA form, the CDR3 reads TGTGCCAGCAAGAGGGGCACTGAAGCTTTCTTT. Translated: CASKRGTEAFF.

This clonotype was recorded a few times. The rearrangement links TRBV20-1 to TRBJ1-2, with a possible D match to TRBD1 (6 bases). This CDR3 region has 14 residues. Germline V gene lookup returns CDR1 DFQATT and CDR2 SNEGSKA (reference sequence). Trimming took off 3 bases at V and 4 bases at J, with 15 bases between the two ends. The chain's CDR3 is CSARREGVGYGYTF. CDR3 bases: TGCAGTGCTAGGAGGGAGGGGGTAGGCTATGGCTACACCTTC.

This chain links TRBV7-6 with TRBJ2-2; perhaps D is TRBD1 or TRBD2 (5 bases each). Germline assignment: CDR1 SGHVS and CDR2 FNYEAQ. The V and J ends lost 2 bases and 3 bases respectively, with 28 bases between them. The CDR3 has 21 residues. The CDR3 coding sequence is TGTGCCAGCAGCTTATCCCGGGGCGCAAAGGGTTATTTATCGGACACCGGGGAGCTGTTTTTT. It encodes CASSLSRGAKGYLSDTGELFF.

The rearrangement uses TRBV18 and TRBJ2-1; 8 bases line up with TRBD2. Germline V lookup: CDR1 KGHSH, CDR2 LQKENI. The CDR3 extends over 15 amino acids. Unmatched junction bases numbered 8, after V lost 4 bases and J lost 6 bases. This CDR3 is CASSQDRLAGNEQFF. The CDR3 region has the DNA TGTGCCAGCTCACAAGACAGGCTAGCGGGCAATGAGCAGTTCTTC.

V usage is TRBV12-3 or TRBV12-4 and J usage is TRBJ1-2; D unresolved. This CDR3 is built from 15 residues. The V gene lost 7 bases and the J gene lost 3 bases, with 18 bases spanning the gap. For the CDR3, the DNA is TGTGCCAGCACCGCGCCAGGACGGAACTACTATGGCTACACCTTC. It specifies CASTAPGRNYYGYTF.

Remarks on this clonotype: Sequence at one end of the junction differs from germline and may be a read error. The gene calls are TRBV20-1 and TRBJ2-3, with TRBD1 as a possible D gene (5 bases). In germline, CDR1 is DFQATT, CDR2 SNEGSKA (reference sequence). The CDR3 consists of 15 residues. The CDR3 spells CSAIKDSISTATQYF. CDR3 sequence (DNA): TGCAGTGCTATAAAAGACAGCATAAGCACAGCTACGCAGTATTTT.

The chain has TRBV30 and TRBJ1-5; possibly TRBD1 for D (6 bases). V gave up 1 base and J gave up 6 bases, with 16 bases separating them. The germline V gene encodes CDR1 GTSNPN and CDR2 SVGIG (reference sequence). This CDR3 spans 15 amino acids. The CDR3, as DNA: TGTGCCTGGAGTGGTACTACAGGGTCGGGTCAGCCCCAGCATTTT. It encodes CAWSGTTGSGQPQHF.

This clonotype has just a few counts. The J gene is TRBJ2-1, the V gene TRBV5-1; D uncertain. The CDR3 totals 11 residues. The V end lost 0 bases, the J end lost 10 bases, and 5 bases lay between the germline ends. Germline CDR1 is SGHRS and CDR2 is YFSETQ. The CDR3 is CASSLGPEQFF. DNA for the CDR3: TGCGCCAGCAGCTTGGGACCCGAGCAGTTCTTC.

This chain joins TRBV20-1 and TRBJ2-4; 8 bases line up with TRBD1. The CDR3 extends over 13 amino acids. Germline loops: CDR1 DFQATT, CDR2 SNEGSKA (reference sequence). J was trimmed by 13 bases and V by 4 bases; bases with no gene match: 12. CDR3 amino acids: CSATRTGTGEQYF. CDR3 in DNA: TGCAGTGCTACCCGGACAGGGACGGGAGAGCAGTACTTC.

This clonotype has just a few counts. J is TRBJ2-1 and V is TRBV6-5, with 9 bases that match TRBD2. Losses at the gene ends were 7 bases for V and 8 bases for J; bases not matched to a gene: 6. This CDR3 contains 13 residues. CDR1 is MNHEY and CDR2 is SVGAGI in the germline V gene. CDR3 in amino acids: CASTIGTSHEQFF. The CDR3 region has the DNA TGTGCCAGCACCATTGGGACTAGCCATGAGCAGTTCTTC.

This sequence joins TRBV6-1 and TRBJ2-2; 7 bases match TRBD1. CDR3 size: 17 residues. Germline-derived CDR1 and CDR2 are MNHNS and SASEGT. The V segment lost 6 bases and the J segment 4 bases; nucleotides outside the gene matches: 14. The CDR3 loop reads CASRTTGVATGTGELFF. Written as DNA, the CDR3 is TGTGCCAGCAGAACAACAGGGGTAGCAACGGGCACCGGGGAGCTGTTTTTT.